In this sample, the clone carrying this T cell receptor beta chain turned up once. These data belong to a study of blood T cell repertoires in COVID-19. Study information: COVID-19 samples, acute and convalescent, were from the United States, Italy and Spain.

The CDR3 is 20 residues long. Authors' data handling: Quantification of nucleated cells was approximated via reference gene primer amplification. The repertoire was sequenced with immunoSEQ multiplex PCR; TCRdb's copy has only in-frame clones and lacks some. That table gives V, J and clone size, and the DNA gave D and trimming. In the table there are roughly 200,000 clones, about 84% of which are singletons. The cohort comprised adults aged roughly 18 to 90 years residing in 20 to 30 US areas. The sequenced material came from PBMCs or T cells enriched from blood (not recorded which). The clonotype originates from a man aged 35 to 55 with acute COVID-19. J is TRBJ2-1 and V is TRBV12-1; the DNA was not compared with TRBD2, the D call given in the table. TRBV12-1 is described as a pseudogene. Written as DNA, the CDR3 is TGTGCCAGCAGCTTTGGACGACCCGGGACTAGCGGGAGGGTTAACAATGAGCAGTTCTTC. It yields the protein CASSFGRPGTSGRVNNEQFF.